This T cell receptor (beta chain) was recovered during a study of blood T cell repertoires in COVID-19. Whole-study context: COVID-19 samples, acute and convalescent, were from the United States, Italy and Spain. Sample material is recorded as cDNA or gDNA derived from T cells, B-cell-depleted T cells, or PBMCs.

Per the authors' pipeline: Amplified reference gene primers provided the basis for estimating nucleated cell counts. Assay used: immunoSEQ multiplex PCR; TCRdb lists only in-frame clones, some missing. V and J calls plus clone size are reproduced from that table; the DNA served to infer D and trimming. The sample lists about 260,000 clones, approximately 86% seen once, with nearly 2% in the top ten. This CDR3 has 15 residues. V shed 5 bases and J 2 bases; nucleotides not matched to a gene: 4. Germline CDR1 and CDR2: SGHTA and FQGNSA. This clone was detected once. The sequence was collected from a man aged 25-45 years with active or convalescent COVID-19. The material sequenced was peripheral blood. The chain uses TRBV7-2 and TRBJ1-2, with TRBD1 matching over 11 bases. The CDR3 here is CASSPGTGGNYGYTF. In DNA, the CDR3 is TGTGCCAGCAGCCCGGGGACAGGGGGAAACTATGGCTACACCTTC.